The T cell receptor beta chain under discussion was sequenced for a study of monozygotic twins with inflammatory bowel disease. General observations from the study: Relative to healthy twins, IBD patients had fewer clonotypes in common with others, a gap that was especially apparent with disease activity.

Comments on this clonotype: The target antigen is unknown.

The CDR3 is 17 amino acids. Germline CDR1 is MDHEN and CDR2 is SYDVKM. TCRdb re-called the 5' RACE reads and shows each CDR3 protein once, DNA omitted. The sample shows 300,000 to 400,000 distinct CDR3 sequences, and roughly 2.6% sits with its ten largest clones. The chain is built from TRBV28 and TRBJ2-7; checking the TCRdb D call of TRBD1 is not possible without DNA. The sequence was collected from a human donor with ulcerative colitis or Crohn's disease, or a healthy co-twin of an affected twin (not recorded which). Sample: blood. CDR3: CASRFGGGAGATYEQYF.